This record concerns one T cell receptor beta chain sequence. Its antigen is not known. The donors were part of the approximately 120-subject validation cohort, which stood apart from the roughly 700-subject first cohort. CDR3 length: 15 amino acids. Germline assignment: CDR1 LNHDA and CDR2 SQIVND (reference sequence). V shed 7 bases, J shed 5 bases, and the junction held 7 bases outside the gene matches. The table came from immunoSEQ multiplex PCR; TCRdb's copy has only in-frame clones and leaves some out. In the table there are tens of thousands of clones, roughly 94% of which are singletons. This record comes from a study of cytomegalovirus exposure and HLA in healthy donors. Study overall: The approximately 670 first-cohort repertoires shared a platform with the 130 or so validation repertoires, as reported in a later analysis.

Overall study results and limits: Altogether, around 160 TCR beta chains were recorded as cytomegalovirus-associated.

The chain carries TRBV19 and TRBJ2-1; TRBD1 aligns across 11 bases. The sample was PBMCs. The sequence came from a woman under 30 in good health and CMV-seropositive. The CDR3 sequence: CASTIGQGADNEQFF. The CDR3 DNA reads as TGTGCCAGTACCATCGGACAGGGGGCCGACAATGAGCAGTTCTTC.